This entry concerns a single T cell receptor (beta chain). The antigen is unknown. In TCRdb, the 5' RACE reads were re-called with MiXCR into one record per CDR3 protein. The profile covers 420,000 or so distinct CDR3 sequences, with 18% appearing a single time and approximately 12% taken by the ten largest. This record belongs to a study of identical twins. Study-wide results and caveats: Analyses of zero insertions could be partly confounded by invariant MAIT and iNKT cells.

Source material: naive T cells sorted from blood. The sequence was collected from a man in his fifties or sixties in good health.

CDR3 in DNA: TGTGCCAGCAGTTACTCCCGACTAGCGGGCGGGTCGTCACGGGAGACGCAGTATTTT. This codes for CASSYSRLAGGSSRETQYF. The rearrangement joins TRBV6-2 or TRBV6-3 to TRBJ2-3; 10 bases agree with TRBD2. The CDR3 has 19 residues. CDR1 and CDR2 (germline): MNHEY, SVGEGT. The V segment lost 0 bases and the J segment 9 bases; nucleotides outside the gene matches: 18.